This TCR beta chain was sequenced during a study of blood T cells in healthy people across ages. Concerning this clonotype: Its antigen remains unidentified.

Peripheral blood from each donor was collected in a volume of roughly 9.2 milliliters. Notes on the study in general: Estimates of total diversity, which came from one million sequenced T cells, were considered to be underestimates.

A second PCR of roughly 7 to 11 cycles used a sample-barcoded 5' primer and a J-beta primer mix. Via MiXCR, TCRdb re-called the 5' RACE reads, giving one row per CDR3 protein. The repertoire consists of about 780,000 distinct CDR3 sequences, with 46% occurring once and the leading ten covering less than 20%. The clonotype comes from a man older than 75 in good health. The sample was blood.

In nucleotides, the CDR3 is TGTGCCAGCAGCCGAACTAGCGGGAGTACTGAGCAGTTCTTC. This translates into CASSRTSGSTEQFF. The chain uses TRBV11-2 and TRBJ2-1; the match to TRBD2 covers 11 bases. The junction had 6 bases not matched to a gene; V was cut back by 5 bases and J by 9 bases. The length of the CDR3 is 14 residues. Germline values: CDR1 SGHAT, CDR2 FQNNGV. The full variable domain, completed using reference TRBV11-2 and TRBJ2-1, is EAGVAQSPRYKIIEKRQSVAFWCNPISGHATLYWYQQILGQGPKLLIQFQNNGVVDDSQLPKDRFSAERLKGVDSTLKIQPAKLEDSAVYLCASSRTSGSTEQFFGPGTRLTVL.